This is a list of T cell receptor beta chains from one sample in a study of T-cell memory formation after mild COVID-19. TCRdb called the 5' RACE reads again in MiXCR, with one record for every CDR3 protein. The data show over 120,000 distinct CDR3 sequences, 6% seen once. What was sequenced was PBMCs or a T cell subset sorted from them (not recorded which). The receptors originated from an adult woman who had mild COVID-19 (a few samples of this study predate the infection). Cell type and time point are not known. Each CDR3 is given with its conserved first and last residue. The D gene is left open where the match is weak. Clone sizes are given selectively: once, few, many, or a class where the clone is expanded.

clone size	V gene	J gene	D gene	CDR3 protein	CDR3 DNA
NA	TRBV7-9	TRBJ2-3	NA	CASSSSGATDTQYF	TGTGCCAGCAGCTCCTCGGGAGCGACAGATACGCAGTATTTT
many	TRBV12-3/TRBV12-4	TRBJ2-1	TRBD2	CASSLKTSGRPNEQFF	TGTGCCAGCAGTTTAAAAACTAGCGGGAGACCCAATGAGCAGTTCTTC
many	TRBV12-3/TRBV12-4	TRBJ1-1	NA	CASSFIVSEAFF	TGTGCCAGCAGTTTCATAGTCTCTGAAGCTTTCTTT
NA	TRBV20-1	TRBJ2-1	TRBD1	CSAPGGTGHYNEQFF	TGCAGTGCTCCGGGCGGGACAGGGCATTACAATGAGCAGTTCTTC
many	TRBV4-2	TRBJ2-1	TRBD2	CASSPGASGSGNEQFF	TGTGCCAGCAGCCCTGGGGCTAGCGGGAGTGGAAATGAGCAGTTCTTC
few	TRBV19	TRBJ1-3	TRBD1	CASTPRGQGGGNTIYF	TGTGCCAGTACCCCCCGGGGACAGGGAGGTGGAAACACCATATATTTT
few	TRBV12-3/TRBV12-4	TRBJ1-2	NA	CASSLDTAGRRGNYGYTF	TGTGCCAGCAGTTTAGATACAGCGGGGCGTAGGGGTAACTATGGCTACACCTTC
few	TRBV7-9	TRBJ1-4	NA	CASSLDFLRGNEKLFF	TGTGCCAGCAGCTTAGACTTTCTGAGGGGAAATGAAAAACTGTTTTTT
few	TRBV20-1	TRBJ1-2	NA	CSAPRPGFNYGYTF	TGCAGTGCTCCTCGGCCGGGGTTTAACTATGGCTACACCTTC
many	TRBV9	TRBJ1-5	NA	CASSVGELAPQHF	TGTGCCAGCAGCGTAGGGGAGCTCGCGCCCCAGCATTTT
few	TRBV9	TRBJ2-5	TRBD2	CASSPVAGGPGQETQYF	TGTGCCAGCAGCCCAGTAGCGGGGGGGCCGGGACAAGAGACCCAGTACTTC
few	TRBV20-1	TRBJ1-5	TRBD1	CSARADRGNFGQPQHF	TGCAGTGCTAGAGCGGACAGGGGAAATTTTGGTCAGCCCCAGCATTTT
NA	TRBV18	TRBJ1-3	NA	CASSPEYPGNTIYF	TGTGCCAGCTCGCCAGAATATCCTGGAAACACCATATATTTT
NA	TRBV29-1	TRBJ1-1	NA	CRGGGEWETEAFF	TGCAGGGGAGGGGGGGAGTGGGAAACTGAAGCTTTCTTT
many	TRBV12-3/TRBV12-4	TRBJ1-2	NA	CASSFPGDGYTF	TGTGCCAGCAGTTTTCCCGGGGATGGCTACACCTTC
many	TRBV19	TRBJ1-1	TRBD1	CASSLTGGGTEAFF	TGTGCCAGTAGCCTGACAGGGGGGGGCACTGAAGCTTTCTTT
few	TRBV6-2/TRBV6-3	TRBJ2-3	TRBD2	CASGASGRGDTQYF	TGTGCCAGCGGTGCTAGCGGGAGAGGAGATACGCAGTATTTT
few	TRBV20-1	TRBJ2-1	TRBD2	CSALEGTSGSNNEQFF	TGCAGTGCACTTGAGGGGACTAGCGGGAGTAACAATGAGCAGTTCTTC
NA	TRBV7-3	TRBJ1-5	NA	CASSMGWGQPQHF	TGTGCCAGCAGTATGGGCTGGGGCCAGCCCCAGCATTTT
few	TRBV7-2	TRBJ2-7	TRBD2	CASSLQTSGGYEQYF	TGTGCCAGCAGCTTACAGACTAGCGGGGGGTACGAGCAGTACTTC
NA	TRBV20-1	TRBJ1-3	NA	CSVSPEGQPEVGNTIYF	TGCAGTGTCTCCCCGGAGGGGCAACCTGAAGTTGGAAACACCATATATTTT
NA	TRBV24-1	TRBJ1-2	NA	CATSDPNKNGYTF	TGTGCCACCAGTGATCCCAATAAAAACGGCTACACCTTC
NA	TRBV4-2	TRBJ2-5	TRBD2	CASSQGSGRPRGETQYF	TGTGCCAGCAGCCAAGGTAGCGGGAGGCCCCGAGGGGAGACCCAGTACTTC
many	TRBV12-3/TRBV12-4	TRBJ1-1	NA	CASSLKAQKEAFF	TGTGCCAGCAGTTTAAAGGCCCAGAAAGAAGCTTTCTTT